These 14 T cell receptor beta chains were sequenced from one sample in a study of long-term antiretroviral therapy in people with HIV. Assay version v3.0 of immunoSEQ was used, and it was run at survey level. TCRdb's table, derived via immunoSEQ multiplex PCR, lists solely in-frame clones and lacks some. This table holds some 8,900 clones, around 75% found once. The source was unsorted PBMCs, collected 1.8 years before starting antiretroviral therapy. These receptors all stem from a man between 40 and 49 years old with HIV.

J is TRBJ1-1 and V is TRBV4-2, with D tentatively TRBD1 (5 bases). This CDR3 has 13 amino acids. From germline, CDR1 is LGHNA and CDR2 YNFKEQ. V was trimmed by 4 bases and J by 0 bases, leaving 6 bases between them. In DNA, the CDR3 is TGTGCCAGCAGCCGGGGGATGAACACTGAAGCTTTCTTT. It specifies CASSRGMNTEAFF.

The chain uses TRBV5-6 and TRBJ2-7, with D possibly TRBD1 on 5 matching bases. Between the trimmed V and J ends, which lost 2 bases and 0 bases, there was a span of 15 bases. This CDR3 contains 16 residues. Germline V gives CDR1 SGHDT, CDR2 YYEEEE. The CDR3 region is CASSFQGTRSSYEQYF. The CDR3 nucleotides read TGTGCCAGCAGCTTCCAGGGAACCCGAAGCTCCTACGAGCAGTACTTC. Full variable domain (missing parts from reference TRBV5-6 and TRBJ2-7): DAGVTQSPTHLIKTRGQQVTLRCSPKSGHDTVSWYQQALGQGPQFIFQYYEEEERQRGNFPDRFSGHQFPNYSSELNVNALLLGDSALYLCASSFQGTRSSYEQYFGPGTRLTVT.

The DNA of the CDR3 is TGCGCCAGCAGCCAAGGGACAGAAAAACTGTTTTTT. Its translation: CASSQGTEKLFF. The gene calls are TRBV4-1 and TRBJ1-4, with D perhaps TRBD1 (5 bases). Germline V lookup: CDR1 MGHRA, CDR2 YSYEKL. The CDR3 loop spans 12 amino acids. The V end was cut by 1 base, the J end by 8 bases, with 5 bases between.

V is TRBV18 and J is TRBJ1-1, with 7 bases lining up with TRBD1. After removal of 3 bases from V and 1 base from J, the junction contained 2 bases not matched to a gene. Germline V CDR1 and CDR2: KGHSH, LQKENI. This CDR3 comprises 14 residues. The CDR3 DNA reads TGTGCCAGCTCACCCTACAGGGGGAACACTGAAGCTTTCTTT. Protein product: CASSPYRGNTEAFF.

The V gene is TRBV2, the J gene TRBJ1-5; the D gene is possibly TRBD1 (6 bases). CDR3 length equals 15 residues. Germline loops: CDR1 SNHLY, CDR2 FYNNEI. Trimming took 4 bases from V and 0 from J, leaving 10 bases between them. The CDR3 region is CASSVIGGSNQPQHF. CDR3 nucleotides: TGTGCCAGCAGTGTTATAGGGGGTAGCAATCAGCCCCAGCATTTT. Drawing the rest from reference TRBV2 and TRBJ1-5, the complete variable domain is EPEVTQTPSHQVTQMGQEVILRCVPISNHLYFYWYRQILGQKVEFLVSFYNNEISEKSEIFDDQFSVERPDGSNFTLKIRSTKLEDSAMYFCASSVIGGSNQPQHFGDGTRLSIL.

V and J are TRBV9 and TRBJ1-4; D is unclear. V was shortened by 2 bases and J by 7 bases, with 6 bases between the two germline ends. CDR3 length: 12 amino acids. CDR1 and CDR2 from the germline V gene are SGDLS and YYNGEE. This CDR3 is CASSVGSEKLFF. The CDR3 bases are TGTGCCAGCAGCGTCGGTAGTGAAAAACTGTTTTTT.

This chain joins TRBV5-6 and TRBJ2-6; 8 positions agree with TRBD1. The germline V gene has CDR1 SGHDT and CDR2 YYEEEE. V lost 4 bases, J lost 4 bases, and 7 bases stayed unmatched. The CDR3 extends over 16 amino acids. The CDR3 here is CASSGAGGSGANVLTF. CDR3 nucleotides: TGTGCCAGCAGCGGGGCAGGGGGCTCCGGGGCCAACGTCCTGACTTTC. Full variable domain (missing parts from reference TRBV5-6 and TRBJ2-6): DAGVTQSPTHLIKTRGQQVTLRCSPKSGHDTVSWYQQALGQGPQFIFQYYEEEERQRGNFPDRFSGHQFPNYSSELNVNALLLGDSALYLCASSGAGGSGANVLTFGAGSRLTVL.

The V call is TRBV2, the J call TRBJ1-1, with 9 positions matching TRBD1. The germline V gene has CDR1 SNHLY and CDR2 FYNNEI. J lost 3 bases, V lost 5 bases, and 10 bases had no gene match. The CDR3 is 16 residues long. The DNA of the CDR3 is TGTGCCAGCAGTCCTGACAGGGGGAGGGGACACACTGAAGCTTTCTTT. It specifies CASSPDRGRGHTEAFF.

This clone is a singleton in its sample. This chain links TRBV19 with TRBJ1-5, with 7 bases that match TRBD1. This CDR3 spans 15 amino acids. Trimming cost V 3 bases and J 1 base; bases outside gene matches: 3. From germline, CDR1 is LNHDA and CDR2 SQIVND (reference sequence). In DNA, the CDR3 is TGTGCCAGTAGTATCTCAGGGGGAAGCAATCAGCCCCAGCATTTT. This translates into CASSISGGSNQPQHF.

The chain couples TRBV19 to TRBJ2-1; D might be TRBD1 or TRBD2, each matching 6 bases. CDR1 and CDR2 from the germline V gene are LNHDA and SQIVND (reference sequence). Between the trimmed V and J ends, which lost 2 bases and 5 bases, there was a span of 10 bases. The CDR3 runs to 14 residues. CDR3 in amino acids: CASSIRGQNNEQFF. DNA for the CDR3: TGTGCCAGTAGTATACGGGGGCAGAACAATGAGCAGTTCTTC. Together with reference TRBV19 and TRBJ2-1, the CDR3 gives the full variable domain: DGGITQSPKYLFRKEGQNVTLSCEQNLNHDAMYWYRQDPGQGLRLIYYSQIVNDFQKGDIAEGYSVSREKKESFPLTVTSAQKNPTAFYLCASSIRGQNNEQFFGPGTRLTVL.

V gene TRBV18 combines with J gene TRBJ2-7; the D gene could be TRBD1 or TRBD2 (5 bases each). Trimming shortened V by 5 bases and J by 5 bases, and 19 bases separated the two germline ends. Germline V CDR1 and CDR2: KGHSH, LQKENI. This CDR3 has 15 amino acids. CDR3 amino acids: CASSFLKPGTDEQYF. The CDR3 nucleotides read TGTGCCAGCTCATTTCTTAAACCGGGGACCGACGAGCAGTACTTC.

The chain combines TRBV9 with TRBJ2-1; D tentatively reads TRBD1 or TRBD2 (5 bases each). The CDR3 covers 13 residues. Per the germline V gene, CDR1 is SGDLS and CDR2 is YYNGEE. Trimming removed 1 base from V and 8 bases from J, with 10 bases in between. This chain's CDR3 is CASSVRGGYEQFF. CDR3 DNA sequence: TGTGCCAGCAGCGTACGGGGCGGCTATGAGCAGTTCTTC. Variable domain in full (rest from reference TRBV9 and TRBJ2-1): DSGVTQTPKHLITATGQRVTLRCSPRSGDLSVYWYQQSLDQGLQFLIQYYNGEERAKGNILERFSAQQFPDLHSELNLSSLELGDSALYFCASSVRGGYEQFFGPGTRLTVL.

J is TRBJ1-6 and V is TRBV28, with 7 bases aligning to TRBD1. CDR3 length: 16 residues. V shed 2 bases, J shed 8 bases, and the junction held 9 bases outside the gene matches. Germline V gene lookup returns CDR1 MDHEN and CDR2 SYDVKM. CDR3 in DNA: TGTGCCAGCAGTTTAATAAGGGACAGCCTTGATTCACCCCTCCACTTT. Translating it yields CASSLIRDSLDSPLHF.

The rearrangement joins TRBV7-9 to TRBJ2-7; D is undetermined. Trimming left V 0 bases short and J 0 bases short, with 9 bases between. The CDR3 covers 15 residues. Per the germline V gene, CDR1 is SEHNR and CDR2 is FQNEAQ (reference sequence). This CDR3 reads CASSLARSTSYEQYF. CDR3 nucleotide sequence: TGTGCCAGCAGCTTAGCTCGCTCGACCTCCTACGAGCAGTACTTC.